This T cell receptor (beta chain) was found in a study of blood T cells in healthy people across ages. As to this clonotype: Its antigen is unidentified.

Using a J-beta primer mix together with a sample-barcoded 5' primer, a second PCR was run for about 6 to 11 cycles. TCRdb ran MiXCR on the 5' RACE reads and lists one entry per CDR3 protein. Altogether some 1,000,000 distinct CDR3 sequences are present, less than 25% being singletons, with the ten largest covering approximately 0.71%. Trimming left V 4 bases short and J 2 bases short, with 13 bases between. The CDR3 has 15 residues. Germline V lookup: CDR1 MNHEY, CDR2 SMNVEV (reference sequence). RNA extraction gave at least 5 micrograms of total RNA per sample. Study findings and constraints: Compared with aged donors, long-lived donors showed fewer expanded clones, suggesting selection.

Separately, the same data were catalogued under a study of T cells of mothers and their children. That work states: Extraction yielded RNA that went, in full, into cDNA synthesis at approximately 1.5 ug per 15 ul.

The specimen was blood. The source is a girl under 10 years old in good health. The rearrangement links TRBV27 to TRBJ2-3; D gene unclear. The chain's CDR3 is CASSSRLSDTDTQYF. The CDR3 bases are TGTGCCAGCAGTTCGAGACTTTCCGACACAGATACGCAGTATTTT.